A single sample is the source of the 4 T cell receptor beta chains below, sequenced in a study of CD8+ T cells in alopecia areata. Treatment indicated: oral pan-JAK inhibitor, 5-10 mg twice daily. Extracted RNA was reverse transcribed into cDNA, the sequencing template. TCRdb's copy holds only in-frame clones and misses some; the assay was immunoSEQ multiplex PCR. The profile shows about 200,000 clones, roughly 64% of them singletons. The source was CD4+ T cells sorted from blood, collected at week 24, from a patient treated with tofacitinib. The receptors stem from a human donor with alopecia areata.

This clone was counted a single time. This chain uses TRBV19 with TRBJ2-7, with 9 bases matching TRBD1. Losses at the gene ends were 4 bases for V and 0 bases for J; bases not matched to a gene: 7. Germline V lookup: CDR1 LNHDA, CDR2 SQIVND (reference sequence). This CDR3 spans 16 amino acids. This CDR3 reads CASSTTGTGSSYEQYF. The CDR3 DNA sequence: TGTGCCAGTAGTACCACCGGGACAGGGAGCTCCTACGAGCAGTACTTC.

This clone was counted a few times. The chain combines TRBV2 with TRBJ1-2; a possible D gene is TRBD1 (5 bases). CDR1 SNHLY and CDR2 FYNNEI come from the germline V gene. V lost 7 bases, J lost 5 bases, and 17 bases lay in between. The CDR3 totals 14 residues. CDR3 residues: CASIRTQGGYGYTF. The CDR3 coding sequence is TGTGCCAGCATCCGAACTCAGGGCGGGTATGGCTACACCTTC. The whole variable domain, remainder taken from reference TRBV2 and TRBJ1-2, is EPEVTQTPSHQVTQMGQEVILRCVPISNHLYFYWYRQILGQKVEFLVSFYNNEISEKSEIFDDQFSVERPDGSNFTLKIRSTKLEDSAMYFCASIRTQGGYGYTFGSGTRLTVV.

This clone was seen a handful of times. This sequence joins TRBV19 and TRBJ2-1; 11 nucleotides agree with TRBD2. Germline CDR1 is LNHDA and CDR2 is SQIVND (reference sequence). Trimming removed 6 bases from V and 4 bases from J; junction bases left unmatched: 5. The CDR3 extends over 15 amino acids. DNA of the CDR3: TGTGCCAGTAGCTCTAGCGGGAGGTCTTACAATGAGCAGTTCTTC. It specifies CASSSSGRSYNEQFF. Combining the CDR3 with reference TRBV19 and TRBJ2-1 gives the whole variable domain DGGITQSPKYLFRKEGQNVTLSCEQNLNHDAMYWYRQDPGQGLRLIYYSQIVNDFQKGDIAEGYSVSREKKESFPLTVTSAQKNPTAFYLCASSSSGRSYNEQFFGPGTRLTVL.

This clone was observed a few times. The chain uses TRBV29-1 and TRBJ1-1; D is undetermined. Trimming took 5 bases from V and 5 from J, leaving 21 bases between them. The CDR3 is made up of 15 amino acids. The germline CDR1 and CDR2 sequences are SQVTM and ANQGSEA. The CDR3 DNA reads as TGCAGCGTTAACCTGGACTCCTTCCGGGGTACTGAAGCTTTCTTT. Translation gives CSVNLDSFRGTEAFF.